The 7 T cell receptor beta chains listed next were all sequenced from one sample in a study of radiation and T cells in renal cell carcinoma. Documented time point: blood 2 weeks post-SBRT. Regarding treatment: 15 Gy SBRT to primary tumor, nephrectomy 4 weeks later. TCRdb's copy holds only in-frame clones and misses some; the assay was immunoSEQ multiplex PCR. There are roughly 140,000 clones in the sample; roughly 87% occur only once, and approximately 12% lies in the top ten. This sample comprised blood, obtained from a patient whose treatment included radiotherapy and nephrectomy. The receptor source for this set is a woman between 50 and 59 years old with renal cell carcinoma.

The CDR3 sequence is CASSVGSAGIREQYF. The DNA for the CDR3 is TGTGCCAGCAGCGTAGGGTCAGCTGGGATTCGCGAGCAGTACTTC. The chain couples TRBV9 to TRBJ2-7; unclear D gene. CDR1 is SGDLS and CDR2 is YYNGEE in the germline V gene. The length of the CDR3 is 15 residues. V was shortened by 0 bases and J by 6 bases, with 16 bases between the two germline ends.

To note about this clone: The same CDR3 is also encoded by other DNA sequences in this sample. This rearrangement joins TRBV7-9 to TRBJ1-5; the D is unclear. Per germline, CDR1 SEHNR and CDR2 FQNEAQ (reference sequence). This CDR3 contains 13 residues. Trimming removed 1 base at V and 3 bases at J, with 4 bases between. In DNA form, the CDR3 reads TGTGCCAGCAGCTTAGGCTTCAATCAGCCCCAGCATTTT. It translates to CASSLGFNQPQHF.

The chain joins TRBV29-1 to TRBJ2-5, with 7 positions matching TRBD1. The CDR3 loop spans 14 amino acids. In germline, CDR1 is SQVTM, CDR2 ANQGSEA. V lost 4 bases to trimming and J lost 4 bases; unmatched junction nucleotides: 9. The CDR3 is CSVGSTGAGETQYF. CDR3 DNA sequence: TGCAGCGTTGGCTCAACAGGGGCGGGAGAGACCCAGTACTTC.

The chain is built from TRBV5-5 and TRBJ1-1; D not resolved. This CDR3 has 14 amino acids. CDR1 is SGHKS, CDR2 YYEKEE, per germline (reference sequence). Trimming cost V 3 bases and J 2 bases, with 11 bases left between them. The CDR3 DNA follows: TGTGCCAGCAGCTGGGAGGGAACCAACACTGAAGCTTTCTTT. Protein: CASSWEGTNTEAFF. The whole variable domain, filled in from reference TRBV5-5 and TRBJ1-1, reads DAGVTQSPTHLIKTRGQQVTLRCSPISGHKSVSWYQQVLGQGPQFIFQYYEKEERGRGNFPDRFSARQFPNYSSELNVNALLLGDSALYLCASSWEGTNTEAFFGQGTRLTVV.

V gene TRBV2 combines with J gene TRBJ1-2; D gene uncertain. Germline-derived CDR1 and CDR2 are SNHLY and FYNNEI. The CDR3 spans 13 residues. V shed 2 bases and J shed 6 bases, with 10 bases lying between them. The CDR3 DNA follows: TGTGCCAGCAGTGAAACGGGGTTGGATGGCTACACCTTC. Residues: CASSETGLDGYTF.

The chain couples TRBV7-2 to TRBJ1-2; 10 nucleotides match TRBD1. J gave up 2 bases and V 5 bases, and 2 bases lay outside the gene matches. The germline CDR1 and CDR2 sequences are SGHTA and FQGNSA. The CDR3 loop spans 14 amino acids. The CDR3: CASSMGQGNYGYTF. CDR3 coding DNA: TGTGCCAGCAGCATGGGACAGGGGAACTATGGCTACACCTTC.

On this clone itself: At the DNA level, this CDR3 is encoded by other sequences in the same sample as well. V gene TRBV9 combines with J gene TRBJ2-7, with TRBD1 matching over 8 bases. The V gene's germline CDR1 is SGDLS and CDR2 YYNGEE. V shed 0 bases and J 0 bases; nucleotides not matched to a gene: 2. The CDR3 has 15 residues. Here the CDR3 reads CASSVGGTGSYEQYF. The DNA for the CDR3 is TGTGCCAGCAGCGTAGGTGGGACAGGCTCCTACGAGCAGTACTTC. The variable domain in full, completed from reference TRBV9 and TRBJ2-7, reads DSGVTQTPKHLITATGQRVTLRCSPRSGDLSVYWYQQSLDQGLQFLIQYYNGEERAKGNILERFSAQQFPDLHSELNLSSLELGDSALYFCASSVGGTGSYEQYFGPGTRLTVT.